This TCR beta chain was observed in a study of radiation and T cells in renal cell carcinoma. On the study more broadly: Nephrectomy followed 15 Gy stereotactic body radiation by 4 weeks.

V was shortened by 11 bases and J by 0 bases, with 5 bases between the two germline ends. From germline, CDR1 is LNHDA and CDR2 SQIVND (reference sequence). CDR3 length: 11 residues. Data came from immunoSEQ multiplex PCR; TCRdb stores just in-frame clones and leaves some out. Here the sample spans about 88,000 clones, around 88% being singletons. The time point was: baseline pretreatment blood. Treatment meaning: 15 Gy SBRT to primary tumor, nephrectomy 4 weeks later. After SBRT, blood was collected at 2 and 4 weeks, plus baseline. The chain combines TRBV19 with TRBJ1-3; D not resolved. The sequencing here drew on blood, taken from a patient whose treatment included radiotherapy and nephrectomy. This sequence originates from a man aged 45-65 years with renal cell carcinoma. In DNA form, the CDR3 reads TGTGCCGGAAGCTCTGGAAACACCATATATTTT. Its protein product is CAGSSGNTIYF. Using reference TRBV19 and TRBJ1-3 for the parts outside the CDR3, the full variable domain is DGGITQSPKYLFRKEGQNVTLSCEQNLNHDAMYWYRQDPGQGLRLIYYSQIVNDFQKGDIAEGYSVSREKKESFPLTVTSAQKNPTAFYLCAGSSGNTIYFGEGSWLTVV.